This T cell receptor beta chain is from a study of cytomegalovirus exposure and HLA in healthy donors. The CDR3 sequence is 16 residues long. Donors were ostensibly healthy at sampling, although undocumented immune exposures were probable. As to this clone: As yet, its antigen is unknown.

With 60 Vbeta and 13 Jbeta primers, the PCR was carried out. Profiled with immunoSEQ multiplex PCR; TCRdb holds only in-frame clones, not every one. Here the sample spans about 99,000 clones, roughly 79% being singletons. General study results and limits: Cytomegalovirus status, reportedly, was diagnosed with high specificity and sensitivity by the classifier. The authors enumerated 150 to 200 TCR beta chains as linked to cytomegalovirus. When analyzed later, a missense DCLRE1C variant was found to be linked to TCR beta V- and J-gene trimming.

The V call is TRBV21-1, the J call TRBJ2-2; TRBD2, the D gene given by the table, was not confirmed from the DNA. TRBV21-1 is a pseudogene. The sequenced material came from PBMCs. This receptor was obtained from a man aged 50-60 years in good health and CMV-seropositive. CDR3 amino acids: CASSKGSSVLPGELFF. The CDR3 nucleotides are TGTGCCAGCAGCAAAGGCTCTAGCGTCCTCCCCGGGGAGCTGTTTTTT.